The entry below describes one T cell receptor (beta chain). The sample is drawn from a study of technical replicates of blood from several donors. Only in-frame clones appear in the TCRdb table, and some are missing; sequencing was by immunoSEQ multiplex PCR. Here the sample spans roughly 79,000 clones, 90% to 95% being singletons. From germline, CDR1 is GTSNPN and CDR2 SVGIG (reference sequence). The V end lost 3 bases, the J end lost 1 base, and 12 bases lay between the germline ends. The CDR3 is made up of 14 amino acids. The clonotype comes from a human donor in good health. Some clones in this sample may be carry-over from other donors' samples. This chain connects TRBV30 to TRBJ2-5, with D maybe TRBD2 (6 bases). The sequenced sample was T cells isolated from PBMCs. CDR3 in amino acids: CAWSLGLPQETQYF. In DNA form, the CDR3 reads TGTGCCTGGAGCTTGGGACTGCCCCAAGAGACCCAGTACTTC.